These 29 T cell receptor beta chains share one sample of origin, sequenced in a study of CD8 T cells in ankylosing spondylitis. General study points: A TCR beta motif of fewer than ten highly homologous variants seemed to mark ankylosing spondylitis blood.

Their antigens are not known. TCRdb called the 5' RACE reads again in MiXCR, with one record for every CDR3 protein. The table records around 440,000 distinct CDR3 sequences, 15% to 20% of them present only once. Sample: blood, either unsorted or a sorted T cell fraction (not recorded which). The receptors stem from a male donor with ankylosing spondylitis.

The chain links TRBV14 to TRBJ1-4; the D gene is possibly TRBD1 (5 bases). The germline V gene encodes CDR1 SGHDN and CDR2 FVKESK. This CDR3 comprises 17 residues. The V gene lost 4 bases and the J gene lost 2 bases, with 17 bases spanning the gap. CDR3 region: CASSPRGERSTNEKLFF. The CDR3 bases are TGTGCCAGCAGCCCTCGGGGGGAACGGTCCACTAATGAAAAACTGTTTTTT.

This clonotype has more than one count but fewer than ten. The chain combines TRBV5-1 with TRBJ2-3; D gene ambiguous. This CDR3 contains 13 residues. Germline-derived CDR1 and CDR2 are SGHRS and YFSETQ. With 4 bases removed from V and 4 bases from J, the gap between germline ends came to 10 bases. CDR3 residues: CASSPYSADTQYF. The CDR3 bases are TGCGCCAGCAGCCCCTACTCCGCAGATACGCAGTATTTT.

This clonotype was counted many times. The rearrangement links TRBV5-1 to TRBJ2-1; 11 bases are a match to TRBD2. J lost 7 bases, V lost 0 bases, and 9 bases had no gene match. There are 17 residues in the CDR3. Per germline, CDR1 SGHRS and CDR2 YFSETQ. This CDR3 reads CASSLAGTSGSSNEQFF. In nucleotides, the CDR3 is TGCGCCAGCAGCTTGGCCGGTACTAGCGGGAGCTCTAATGAGCAGTTCTTC.

In this sample, this clonotype turned up a few times. The chain links TRBV29-1 to TRBJ2-3, with 8 bases lining up with TRBD1. Germline V gene sequence: CDR1 SQVTM, CDR2 ANQGSEA. The CDR3 has 15 residues. Unmatched junction bases numbered 9, after V lost 6 bases and J lost 1 base. The CDR3 nucleotides read TGCAGCGTGGCAGGGGGCTTTTCTGGCACAGATACGCAGTATTTT. Protein sequence: CSVAGGFSGTDTQYF.

CDR3 sequence reads: CASSATGALRDEQYF. The DNA of the CDR3 is TGTGCCAGCAGCGCCACAGGGGCCCTGAGGGACGAGCAGTACTTC. The chain uses TRBV9 and TRBJ2-7; 7 nucleotides agree with TRBD1. The CDR3 sequence is 15 residues long. CDR1 SGDLS and CDR2 YYNGEE come from the germline V gene. V was clipped by 3 bases and J by 5 bases; unmatched bases: 11.

The chain uses TRBV5-1 and TRBJ2-1; 7 bases fit TRBD2. There are 16 residues in the CDR3. The J segment lost 2 bases and the V segment lost 0 bases, leaving 5 bases of the junction unmatched. Per germline, CDR1 SGHRS and CDR2 YFSETQ. The CDR3 nucleotides read TGCGCCAGCAGCTTGGTAGCGGGTCCTACCTACAATGAGCAGTTCTTC. Encoded protein: CASSLVAGPTYNEQFF.

The chain recombines TRBV6-1 with TRBJ1-1; 12 bases line up with TRBD1. The germline gives CDR1 MNHNS, CDR2 SASEGT. This CDR3 has 18 residues. The V and J ends lost 6 bases and 0 bases, in that order; junction bases with no gene match: 11. The CDR3 is CASSPGTGGRIMNTEAFF. The CDR3 nucleotides are TGTGCCAGCAGCCCCGGGACAGGGGGCCGAATCATGAACACTGAAGCTTTCTTT.

This clonotype was seen more than once but under ten times. J is TRBJ2-3 and V is TRBV29-1; D possibly matches TRBD1 or TRBD2 (5 bases each). The CDR3 runs to 18 residues. CDR1 SQVTM and CDR2 ANQGSEA come from the germline V gene. Trimming stripped 2 bases from V and 0 bases from J, with 21 bases between. CDR3 sequence: CSVERGAKTFPSTDTQYF. DNA of the CDR3: TGCAGCGTTGAAAGAGGGGCCAAGACATTTCCGAGCACAGATACGCAGTATTTT.

The J gene is TRBJ2-2, the V gene TRBV29-1; TRBD2 matches at 13 bases. The V and J ends lost 7 bases and 6 bases, in that order; junction bases with no gene match: 5. The CDR3 is 14 amino acids. CDR1 and CDR2 (germline): SQVTM, ANQGSEA. This chain's CDR3 is CSARTSGGPGELFF. The CDR3 bases are TGCAGCGCCAGGACTAGCGGGGGCCCCGGGGAGCTGTTTTTT.

The chain has TRBV7-3 and TRBJ2-3; 7 nucleotides line up with TRBD2. The junction had 6 bases not matched to a gene; V was cut back by 3 bases and J by 6 bases. Germline CDR1 SGHTA, CDR2 FQGTGA. The CDR3 length is 14 residues. As DNA, the CDR3 is TGTGCCAGCAGCTTTTCTGGGGGGGAGGATACGCAGTATTTT. It translates to CASSFSGGEDTQYF.

This clonotype has only a few counts. The chain has TRBV7-9 and TRBJ2-2; D gene ambiguous. The germline V and J ends were trimmed by 1 base and 0 bases, with 9 bases remaining between them. In germline, CDR1 is SEHNR, CDR2 FQNEAQ (reference sequence). The CDR3 covers 16 residues. CDR3: CASSLGMGSNTGELFF. The CDR3 DNA reads as TGTGCCAGCAGCTTAGGAATGGGCTCGAACACCGGGGAGCTGTTTTTT.

This clonotype came up a few times. This rearrangement joins TRBV9 to TRBJ2-1; TRBD1 agrees at 9 bases. Trimming cost V 3 bases and J 3 bases; bases outside gene matches: 10. The V gene's germline CDR1 is SGDLS and CDR2 YYNGEE. The CDR3 is made up of 17 amino acids. In nucleotides, the CDR3 is TGTGCCAGCAGCGCCCGAACCGGGACAGGGTACTACAATGAGCAGTTCTTC. This translates into CASSARTGTGYYNEQFF.

The rearrangement links TRBV9 to TRBJ1-4; possibly TRBD1 for D (5 bases). Between the trimmed V and J ends, which lost 3 bases and 4 bases, there was a span of 10 bases. CDR3 length: 14 amino acids. Per the germline V gene, CDR1 is SGDLS and CDR2 is YYNGEE. The CDR3 coding sequence is TGTGCCAGCAGCGCCGGGACCCTTAATGAAAAACTGTTTTTT. Translation: CASSAGTLNEKLFF.

In this sample, this clonotype turned up a few times. The junction departs from germline at one end; a sequencing error may be responsible. J is TRBJ2-2 and V is TRBV7-9, with 8 nucleotides matching TRBD2. The CDR3 is made up of 15 amino acids. The germline CDR1 and CDR2 sequences are SEHNR and FQNEAQ (reference sequence). CDR3 region: CASSIALAETGELFF. The CDR3 nucleotides are TGTGCCAGCAGCATAGCACTAGCGGAAACCGGGGAGCTGTTTTTT.

The sample holds a few counts of this clonotype. The rearrangement joins TRBV4-1 to TRBJ2-1; D call uncertain. CDR3 length equals 18 residues. Germline V gene data show CDR1 as MGHRA and CDR2 as YSYEKL. The V end was cut by 3 bases, the J end by 9 bases, with 27 bases between. CDR3 protein: CASSHRNRASGPSGEQFF. The DNA for the CDR3 is TGCGCCAGCAGCCACCGAAACCGCGCCTCGGGCCCTTCGGGTGAGCAGTTCTTC.

This clonotype was seen many times. The chain joins TRBV7-9 to TRBJ2-3; weak D call: TRBD1 (6 bases). Germline CDR1 is SEHNR and CDR2 is FQNEAQ (reference sequence). V lost 2 bases and J lost 1, with 13 bases in between. The CDR3 loop spans 16 amino acids. CDR3 in DNA: TGTGCCAGCAGCTTAAAACAGGGCCCCCGCACAGATACGCAGTATTTT. It specifies CASSLKQGPRTDTQYF.

As for this clonotype: At one end, the junction sequence differs from germline, possibly due to a read error. The chain has TRBV6-6 and TRBJ1-4; no definite D call. This CDR3 is 12 amino acids long. Germline CDR1 is MNHNY and CDR2 is SVGAGI (reference sequence). Here the CDR3 reads CASTYGGETLFF. CDR3 in DNA: TGTGCCAGCACTTACGGAGGCGAAACACTGTTTTTT.

V is TRBV7-3 and J is TRBJ2-2, with D possibly matching TRBD1 (6 bases). Germline V gives CDR1 SGHTA, CDR2 FQGTGA. V shed 4 bases and J shed 5 bases, with 14 bases lying between them. CDR3 length: 15 residues. This CDR3 reads CASSYSGGGTGELFF. For the CDR3, the DNA is TGTGCCAGCAGCTACAGTGGGGGCGGAACCGGGGAGCTGTTTTTT.

This clonotype appeared once. V gene TRBV11-1 combines with J gene TRBJ2-1, with 16 bases lining up with TRBD2. Per germline, CDR1 SGHAT and CDR2 FQDESV (reference sequence). V dropped 2 bases and J dropped 6; count of bases not matched to a gene: 10. This CDR3 is built from 19 residues. In nucleotides, the CDR3 is TGTGCCAGCAGCTTACCCGGGACTAGCGGGGGGGGTCTGGGCAATGAGCAGTTCTTC. Its translation: CASSLPGTSGGGLGNEQFF.

This clonotype was counted once. This sequence joins TRBV20-1 and TRBJ2-3, with D possibly being TRBD2 (6 bases). CDR1 is DFQATT and CDR2 is SNEGSKA in the germline V gene (reference sequence). Trimming pared 4 bases from V and 1 base from J, leaving 15 bases between. There are 15 residues in the CDR3. The CDR3 region is CSATSRAGGTDTQYF. The CDR3 coding sequence is TGCAGTGCTACCAGTAGAGCGGGCGGCACAGATACGCAGTATTTT.

The chain joins TRBV6-2 or TRBV6-3 to TRBJ2-1; 7 bases match TRBD2. Trimming removed 5 bases from V and 4 bases from J; junction bases left unmatched: 11. The CDR3 length is 16 residues. CDR1 MNHEY and CDR2 SVGEGT come from the germline V gene. The CDR3 DNA reads as TGTGCCAGCAGTAACCCCCTAGCGGAGTCATACAATGAGCAGTTCTTC. This gives the protein CASSNPLAESYNEQFF.

The chain couples TRBV20-1 to TRBJ2-2; D possibly matches TRBD1 or TRBD2 (6 bases each). This CDR3 is built from 13 residues. The V end was cut by 5 bases, the J end by 4 bases, with 11 bases between. Germline assignment: CDR1 DFQATT and CDR2 SNEGSKA (reference sequence). The CDR3 loop reads CSADGGPTGELFF. In DNA form, the CDR3 reads TGCAGTGCTGATGGGGGGCCCACCGGGGAGCTGTTTTTT.

The chain recombines TRBV29-1 with TRBJ2-3, with TRBD2 matching 10 bases. The V gene end was trimmed by 6 bases and the J gene end by 3 bases; junction bases not matched to a gene: 9. Germline CDR1 reads SQVTM; CDR2 reads ANQGSEA. The CDR3 extends over 15 amino acids. The CDR3: CSVLGLAGVTDTQYF. Here the CDR3 DNA reads TGCAGCGTGTTAGGGCTAGCGGGAGTGACAGATACGCAGTATTTT.

This clonotype has more than one count but fewer than ten. This rearrangement joins TRBV25-1 to TRBJ2-7; D is possibly TRBD2 (6 bases). Germline-derived CDR1 and CDR2 are MGHDK and SYGVNS. The CDR3 spans 11 residues. Deletions cut 7 bases from V and 5 bases from J, with 9 bases between. CDR3: CASTLAHEQYF. In DNA, the CDR3 is TGTGCCAGCACCCTAGCGCACGAGCAGTACTTC.

The CDR3, as DNA: TGTGCCAGCAGTCCATCAAGGGGGGGTTACACTGAAGCTTTCTTT. Protein sequence: CASSPSRGGYTEAFF. V is TRBV12-3 or TRBV12-4 and J is TRBJ1-1; tentative D call: TRBD1 (6 bases). The V gene lost 5 bases and the J gene lost 3 bases, with 16 bases spanning the gap. This CDR3 comprises 15 residues.

This clonotype was seen at least ten times. V is TRBV5-6 and J is TRBJ2-3; D is ambiguous. Trimming stripped 4 bases from V and 15 bases from J, with 9 bases between. This CDR3 is built from 9 residues. In germline, CDR1 is SGHDT, CDR2 YYEEEE. CDR3 region: CASSPYDYF. The CDR3 region has the DNA TGTGCCAGCAGCCCCTACGACTATTTT.

There are a few counts of this clonotype. V and J are TRBV20-1 and TRBJ2-2; TRBD2 matches at 14 bases. The V segment lost 3 bases and the J segment 7 bases; nucleotides outside the gene matches: 7. There are 16 residues in the CDR3. Per germline, CDR1 DFQATT and CDR2 SNEGSKA (reference sequence). The CDR3 nucleotides read TGCAGTGCTAGGACTAGCGGGAGGGCCTGGGGCGGGGAGCTGTTTTTT. Its translation: CSARTSGRAWGGELFF.

The gene calls are TRBV6-1 and TRBJ1-1, with D uncertain. The CDR3 is 15 amino acids. Trimming stripped 3 bases from V and 2 bases from J, with 13 bases between. Germline loops: CDR1 MNHNS, CDR2 SASEGT. In DNA, the CDR3 is TGTGCCAGCAGTGATCTCGGCGCAGGAAACACTGAAGCTTTCTTT. Translated, it gives CASSDLGAGNTEAFF.

The sample holds a few counts of this clonotype. This rearrangement joins TRBV6-2 or TRBV6-3 to TRBJ2-1, with 12 positions matching TRBD2. The ends lost 11 bases at V and 1 base at J; junction bases unmatched: 15. CDR3 length equals 18 residues. From germline, CDR1 is MNHEY and CDR2 SVGEGT. The CDR3 region has the DNA TGTGCCGGCCACAGACTAGCGGGAGAAGCGAGGTCCTACAATGAGCAGTTCTTC. Its protein is CAGHRLAGEARSYNEQFF.